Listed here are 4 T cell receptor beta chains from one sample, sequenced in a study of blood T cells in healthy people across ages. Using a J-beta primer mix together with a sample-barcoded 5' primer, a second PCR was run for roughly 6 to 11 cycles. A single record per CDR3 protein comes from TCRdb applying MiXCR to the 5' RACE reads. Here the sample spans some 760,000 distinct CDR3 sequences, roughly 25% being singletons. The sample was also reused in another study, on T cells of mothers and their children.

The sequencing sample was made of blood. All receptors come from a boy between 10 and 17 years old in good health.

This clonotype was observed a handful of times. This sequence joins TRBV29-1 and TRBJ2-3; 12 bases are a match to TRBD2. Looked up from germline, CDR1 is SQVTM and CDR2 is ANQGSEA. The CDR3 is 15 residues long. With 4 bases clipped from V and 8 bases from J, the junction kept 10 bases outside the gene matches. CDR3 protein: CSVGEPSGGAVTQYF. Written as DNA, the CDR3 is TGCAGCGTTGGGGAGCCTAGCGGGGGGGCCGTTACGCAGTATTTT.

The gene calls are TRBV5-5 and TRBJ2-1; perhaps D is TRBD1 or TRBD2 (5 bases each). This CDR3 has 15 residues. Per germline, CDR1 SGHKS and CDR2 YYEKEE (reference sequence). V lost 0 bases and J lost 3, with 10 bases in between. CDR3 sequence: CASSLEGPDYNEQFF. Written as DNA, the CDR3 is TGTGCCAGCAGCTTGGAGGGACCAGACTACAATGAGCAGTTCTTC.

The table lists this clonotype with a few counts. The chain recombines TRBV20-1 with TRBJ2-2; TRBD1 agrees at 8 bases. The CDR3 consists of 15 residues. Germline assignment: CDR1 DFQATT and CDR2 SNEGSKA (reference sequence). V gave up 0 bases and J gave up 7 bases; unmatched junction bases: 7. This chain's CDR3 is CSARDGPGGNGELFF. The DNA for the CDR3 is TGCAGTGCTAGAGATGGGCCAGGGGGCAACGGGGAGCTGTTTTTT.

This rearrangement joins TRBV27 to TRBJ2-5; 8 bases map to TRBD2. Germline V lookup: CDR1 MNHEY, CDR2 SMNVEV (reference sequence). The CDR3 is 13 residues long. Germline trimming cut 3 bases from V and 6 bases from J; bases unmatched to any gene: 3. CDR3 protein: CASSFEREKTQYF. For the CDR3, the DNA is TGTGCCAGCAGTTTTGAGCGGGAGAAGACCCAGTACTTC.